The next 7 T cell receptor beta chains were all read from a single sample in a study of T-cell reconstitution after alpha-beta-depleted transplantation in children. Researchers prepared the TCRbeta library using unique molecular identifiers, the study reports. TCRdb fed the PCR reads into MiXCR, producing one record per CDR3 protein. The table lists 550,000 to 600,000 distinct CDR3 sequences, 23% of them singletons. The sample here was PBMCs, mostly from graft donor cells, taken 360 days after TCRalphabeta/CD19-depleted stem cell transplant. The receptor set was obtained from a boy younger than two who had a stem cell transplant for acute myeloid leukemia, so the T cells may come from the graft donor.

At least ten counts were recorded for this clonotype. The chain joins TRBV7-2 to TRBJ2-1; 13 nucleotides align to TRBD2. J was trimmed by 2 bases and V by 6 bases; bases with no gene match: 10. The germline gives CDR1 SGHTA, CDR2 FQGNSA. The CDR3 is 18 amino acids. CDR3: CASRKSGTSGTTYNEQFF. The CDR3 DNA sequence: TGTGCCAGCAGGAAATCCGGGACTAGCGGGACAACCTACAATGAGCAGTTCTTC.

This clonotype was detected many times. V and J are TRBV20-1 and TRBJ2-1; D perhaps matches TRBD1 (5 bases). The CDR3 covers 15 residues. The V end was cut by 2 bases, the J end by 4 bases, with 15 bases between. Germline lookup yields CDR1 DFQATT and CDR2 SNEGSKA (reference sequence). The CDR3 loop is CSARLQVGRYNEQFF. As DNA, the CDR3 is TGCAGTGCTAGACTACAGGTAGGGCGGTACAATGAGCAGTTCTTC.

The chain recombines TRBV29-1 with TRBJ1-4; 10 positions agree with TRBD1. In germline, CDR1 is SQVTM, CDR2 ANQGSEA. This CDR3 is 15 amino acids long. V lost 0 bases, J lost 4 bases, and 2 bases stayed unmatched. For the CDR3, the DNA is TGCAGCGTTGAAGATTGGGACAGGGGTAATGAAAAACTGTTTTTT. Protein product: CSVEDWDRGNEKLFF. The complete variable domain, with remaining parts taken from reference TRBV29-1 and TRBJ1-4, reads SAVISQKPSRDICQRGTSLTIQCQVDSQVTMMFWYRQQPGQSLTLIATANQGSEATYESGFVIDKFPISRPNLTFSTLTVSNMSPEDSSIYLCSVEDWDRGNEKLFFGSGTQLSVL.

V and J are TRBV6-2 or TRBV6-3 and TRBJ2-5; D might be TRBD2 (6 bases). The CDR3 consists of 14 residues. V was cut by 0 bases and J by 2 bases, with 7 bases left in between. Germline V gives CDR1 MNHEY, CDR2 SVGEGT. The CDR3 protein is CASSYSAGQETQYF. CDR3 sequence (DNA): TGTGCCAGCAGTTACTCTGCGGGGCAAGAGACCCAGTACTTC.

The chain is built from TRBV6-1 and TRBJ1-1; the D is unclear. This CDR3 comprises 13 residues. V was shortened by 0 bases and J by 7 bases, with 9 bases between the two germline ends. Germline assignment: CDR1 MNHNS and CDR2 SASEGT. For the CDR3, the DNA is TGTGCCAGCAGTGAAGCAAGAGGGCATGAAGCTTTCTTT. Translation gives CASSEARGHEAFF.

This chain links TRBV29-1 with TRBJ2-3, with 12 bases matching TRBD2. The V and J ends lost 6 bases and 4 bases, in that order; junction bases with no gene match: 8. The CDR3 extends over 15 amino acids. Germline-derived CDR1 and CDR2 are SQVTM and ANQGSEA. The CDR3 sequence: CSVLGRTSGADTQYF. CDR3 sequence (DNA): TGCAGCGTCCTGGGACGGACTAGCGGGGCAGATACGCAGTATTTT.

The chain links TRBV7-2 to TRBJ2-2, with D perhaps matching TRBD1 (6 bases). V shed 4 bases and J shed 5 bases, with 11 bases lying between them. Per germline, CDR1 SGHTA and CDR2 FQGNSA. The CDR3 has 14 amino acids. The CDR3 here is CASSSTGMTGELFF. CDR3 coding DNA: TGTGCCAGCAGCTCGACAGGAATGACCGGGGAGCTGTTTTTT.